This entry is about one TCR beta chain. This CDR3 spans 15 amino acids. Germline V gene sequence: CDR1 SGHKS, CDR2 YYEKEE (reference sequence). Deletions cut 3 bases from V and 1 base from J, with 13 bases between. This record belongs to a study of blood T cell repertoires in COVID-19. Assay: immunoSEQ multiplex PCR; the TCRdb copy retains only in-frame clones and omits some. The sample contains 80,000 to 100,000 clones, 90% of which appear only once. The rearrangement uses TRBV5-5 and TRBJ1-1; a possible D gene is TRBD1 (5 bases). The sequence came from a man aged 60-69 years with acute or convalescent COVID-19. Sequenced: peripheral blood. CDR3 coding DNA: TGTGCCAGCAGCTGGGAGGGACGTACGAACACTGAAGCTTTCTTT. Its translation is CASSWEGRTNTEAFF.